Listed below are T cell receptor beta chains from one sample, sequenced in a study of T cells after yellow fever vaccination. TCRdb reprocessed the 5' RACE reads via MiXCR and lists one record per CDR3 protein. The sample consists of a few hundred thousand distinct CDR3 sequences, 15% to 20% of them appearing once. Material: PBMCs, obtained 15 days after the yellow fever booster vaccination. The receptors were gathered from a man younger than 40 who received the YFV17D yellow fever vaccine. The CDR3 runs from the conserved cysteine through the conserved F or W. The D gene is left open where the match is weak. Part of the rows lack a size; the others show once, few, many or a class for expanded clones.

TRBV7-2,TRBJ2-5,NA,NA,TGTGCCAGCACCAAAGGGCCTCCACTTTCAAGTGGAGAGACCCAGTACTTC,CASTKGPPLSSGETQYF
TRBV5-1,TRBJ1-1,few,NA,TGCGCCAGCAGCTCGGATGGACAGCCGAACACTGAAGCTTTCTTT,CASSSDGQPNTEAFF
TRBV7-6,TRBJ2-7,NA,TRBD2,TGTGCCAGCAGCTTAGGCACTAGCGGGGTTCCGGCCGAGCAGTACTTC,CASSLGTSGVPAEQYF
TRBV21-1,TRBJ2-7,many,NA,TGTGCCAGCAGCAAGGGCGGGAGCAACTACGAGCAGTACTTC,CASSKGGSNYEQYF
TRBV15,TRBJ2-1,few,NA,TGTGCCACCAGCAGAGATAGAGTCACTGAGCAGTTCTTC,CATSRDRVTEQFF
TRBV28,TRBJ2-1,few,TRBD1,TGTGCCACCGGACCCCCCAGGGGGAACAATGAGCAGTTCTTC,CATGPPRGNNEQFF
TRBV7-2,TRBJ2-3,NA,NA,TGTGCCAGCAGCATCCTGGGCGGACCTGGGACAGATACGCAGTATTTT,CASSILGGPGTDTQYF
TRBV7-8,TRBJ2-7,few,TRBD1,TGTGCCAGCATCCAAAACGGCCAGGGGGCCTACGAGCAGTACTTC,CASIQNGQGAYEQYF
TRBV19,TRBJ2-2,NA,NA,TGTGCCAGTAGTACCCGGAGAAACACCGGGGAGCTGTTTTTT,CASSTRRNTGELFF
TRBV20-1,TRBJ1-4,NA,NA,TGCAGTGCACCAGACAGTGCAACTAATGAAAAACTGTTTTTT,CSAPDSATNEKLFF
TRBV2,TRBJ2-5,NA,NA,TGTGCCAGCAGTGAGGGTGGAAAAGAAGCCTTC,CASSEGGKEAF
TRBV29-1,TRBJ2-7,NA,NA,TGCAGCGTTGACAATAGAGGGAGTGGTTTCTACGAGCAGTACTTC,CSVDNRGSGFYEQYF
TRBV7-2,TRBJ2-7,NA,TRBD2,TGTGCCAGCAGCTCCGGTGGGGAGGGGATTTCTCGGGAGCAGTACTTC,CASSSGGEGISREQYF
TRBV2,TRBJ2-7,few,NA,TGTGCCAACCGGCAGAGTTCGAGCGTATCCTACGAGCAGTACTTC,CANRQSSSVSYEQYF
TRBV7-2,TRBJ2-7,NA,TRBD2,TGTGCCAGCAGCTTACTCAGCGGGAGGGGACGCTACGAGCAGTACTTC,CASSLLSGRGRYEQYF
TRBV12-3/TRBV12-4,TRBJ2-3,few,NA,TGTGCCAGCACCCCAAGTAGGGTAGCGGAACGGGGTACGCAGTATTTT,CASTPSRVAERGTQYF
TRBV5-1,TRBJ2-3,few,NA,TGCGCCAGCAGCAATGCGCCAGATACGCAGTATTTT,CASSNAPDTQYF